Listed below are T cell receptor beta chains from one sample, sequenced in a study of OX40 agonist ivuxolimab in advanced cancers. Method: immunoSEQ multiplex PCR; TCRdb's copy keeps in-frame clones and lacks some. The data contain some 110,000 clones, about 93% of them singletons. The material sequenced was CD4+ or CD8+ T cells sorted from blood, taken in a trial of the OX40 agonist ivuxolimab. The receptors derive from an adult with an advanced solid tumor such as melanoma, head and neck, liver or kidney cancer. Each CDR3 is given with its conserved first and last residue. A D gene is named only where the DNA matches it firmly. Where a row states a size, it is once, few, many or the class of an expanded clone; other rows omit it.

V gene: TRBV9; D gene: .; J gene: TRBJ1-4; clone size: .; CDR3 protein: CASSGRGGQPEKLFF; CDR3 DNA: TGTGCCAGCAGCGGACGGGGCGGCCAACCAGAAAAACTGTTTTTT
V gene: TRBV4-2; D gene: TRBD1; J gene: TRBJ1-4; clone size: .; CDR3 protein: CASSPGGLGNRGTNEKLFF; CDR3 DNA: TGTGCCAGCAGCCCAGGGGGGTTGGGGAACAGGGGGACTAATGAAAAACTGTTTTTT
V gene: TRBV18; D gene: .; J gene: TRBJ1-2; clone size: .; CDR3 protein: CASSPPGNYGYTF; CDR3 DNA: TGTGCCAGCTCACCACCGGGGAATTATGGCTACACCTTC
V gene: TRBV11-2; D gene: .; J gene: TRBJ1-4; clone size: .; CDR3 protein: CASSLGQSEAKLFF; CDR3 DNA: TGTGCCAGCAGCTTAGGACAGAGCGAGGCAAAACTGTTTTTT
V gene: TRBV28; D gene: TRBD1; J gene: TRBJ1-5; clone size: .; CDR3 protein: CASSLGSGGRQPQHF; CDR3 DNA: TGTGCCAGCAGTTTAGGATCAGGGGGACGCCAGCCCCAGCATTTT
V gene: TRBV2; D gene: .; J gene: TRBJ2-5; clone size: .; CDR3 protein: CASSEGLQETQYF; CDR3 DNA: TGTGCCAGCAGTGAGGGACTGCAAGAGACCCAGTACTTC
V gene: TRBV2; D gene: TRBD2; J gene: TRBJ2-1; clone size: .; CDR3 protein: CASMGGTSGSNEQFF; CDR3 DNA: TGTGCCAGCATGGGTGGGACTAGCGGGAGCAATGAGCAGTTCTTC
V gene: TRBV9; D gene: .; J gene: TRBJ1-1; clone size: .; CDR3 protein: CASSTTPGAENTEAFF; CDR3 DNA: TGTGCCAGCAGCACAACCCCCGGGGCAGAGAACACTGAAGCTTTCTTT
V gene: TRBV28; D gene: .; J gene: TRBJ2-7; clone size: .; CDR3 protein: CASSLDTTRYEQYF; CDR3 DNA: TGTGCCAGCAGTTTAGACACGACGCGGTACGAGCAGTACTTC
V gene: TRBV7-3; D gene: .; J gene: TRBJ2-3; clone size: .; CDR3 protein: CASRTGGTGTDTQYF; CDR3 DNA: TGTGCCAGCAGAACCGGAGGGACGGGCACAGATACGCAGTATTTT
V gene: TRBV7-9; D gene: .; J gene: TRBJ2-2; clone size: .; CDR3 protein: CASSLSGNTGELFF; CDR3 DNA: TGTGCCAGCAGCTTGTCAGGGAACACCGGGGAGCTGTTTTTT
V gene: TRBV27; D gene: .; J gene: TRBJ2-7; clone size: .; CDR3 protein: CASSYCEQYF; CDR3 DNA: TGTGCCAGCAGTTATTGCGAGCAGTACTTC
V gene: TRBV19; D gene: .; J gene: TRBJ1-2; clone size: .; CDR3 protein: CASSPHGGPGGYTF; CDR3 DNA: TGTGCCAGTAGTCCCCATGGGGGACCTGGCGGCTACACCTTC
V gene: TRBV9; D gene: TRBD2; J gene: TRBJ2-2; clone size: .; CDR3 protein: CASSAGTSARRLGTGELFF; CDR3 DNA: TGTGCCAGCAGCGCCGGGACTAGCGCCAGAAGACTAGGCACCGGGGAGCTGTTTTTT
V gene: TRBV2; D gene: TRBD1; J gene: TRBJ1-1; clone size: .; CDR3 protein: CASKEGRGALSTEAFF; CDR3 DNA: TGTGCCAGCAAAGAGGGCAGGGGGGCCCTTAGCACTGAAGCTTTCTTT
V gene: TRBV30; D gene: TRBD1; J gene: TRBJ1-6; clone size: few; CDR3 protein: CACDRVGPLHF; CDR3 DNA: TGTGCCTGCGACAGGGTTGGACCCCTCCACTTT
V gene: TRBV5-4; D gene: .; J gene: TRBJ2-2; clone size: .; CDR3 protein: CASSLWTGELFF; CDR3 DNA: TGTGCCAGCAGCTTGTGGACCGGGGAGCTGTTTTTT
V gene: TRBV4-3; D gene: .; J gene: TRBJ1-2; clone size: .; CDR3 protein: CASSQVSAGYGYTF; CDR3 DNA: TGCGCCAGCAGCCAAGTTTCAGCGGGCTATGGCTACACCTTC
V gene: TRBV28; D gene: .; J gene: TRBJ2-7; clone size: .; CDR3 protein: CASSLRGARSYEQYF; CDR3 DNA: TGTGCCAGCAGTTTAAGGGGGGCGCGGTCCTACGAGCAGTACTTC
V gene: TRBV5-6; D gene: .; J gene: TRBJ1-2; clone size: .; CDR3 protein: CASSLARDGYTF; CDR3 DNA: TGTGCCAGCAGCTTGGCTCGGGATGGCTACACCTTC
V gene: TRBV2; D gene: TRBD2; J gene: TRBJ2-1; clone size: .; CDR3 protein: CASSRIPGASGSYNEQFF; CDR3 DNA: TGTGCCAGCAGCCGAATTCCCGGGGCTAGCGGGAGCTACAATGAGCAGTTCTTC
V gene: TRBV7-2; D gene: TRBD2; J gene: TRBJ2-1; clone size: .; CDR3 protein: CASSLGLAAKEFF; CDR3 DNA: TGTGCCAGCAGCCTTGGACTAGCAGCCAAGGAGTTCTTC
V gene: TRBV27; D gene: .; J gene: TRBJ2-7; clone size: few; CDR3 protein: CASRPYEQYF; CDR3 DNA: TGTGCCAGCAGACCCTACGAGCAGTACTTC
V gene: TRBV4-3; D gene: .; J gene: TRBJ2-5; clone size: .; CDR3 protein: CASSQAVRLQETQYF; CDR3 DNA: TGCGCCAGCAGCCAAGCCGTCAGACTACAAGAGACCCAGTACTTC
V gene: TRBV15; D gene: .; J gene: TRBJ1-2; clone size: .; CDR3 protein: CATSGGRTELFGYTF; CDR3 DNA: TGTGCCACCAGCGGAGGACGTACCGAGCTTTTTGGCTACACCTTC
V gene: TRBV6-1; D gene: .; J gene: TRBJ2-7; clone size: once; CDR3 protein: CASSVPRRTGNYEQYF; CDR3 DNA: TGTGCCAGCAGTGTTCCAAGAAGAACGGGCAACTACGAGCAGTACTTC
V gene: TRBV5-4; D gene: TRBD1; J gene: TRBJ2-2; clone size: .; CDR3 protein: CASSLVDRGTGELFF; CDR3 DNA: TGTGCCAGCAGCTTGGTCGACAGGGGAACCGGGGAGCTGTTTTTT
V gene: TRBV28; D gene: .; J gene: TRBJ1-2; clone size: .; CDR3 protein: CASQGPDLRYTF; CDR3 DNA: TGTGCCAGCCAGGGGCCCGATTTGCGCTACACCTTC
V gene: TRBV7-9; D gene: .; J gene: TRBJ1-1; clone size: .; CDR3 protein: CASSLGTVNTEAFF; CDR3 DNA: TGTGCCAGCAGCTTAGGGACGGTGAACACTGAAGCTTTCTTT
V gene: TRBV27; D gene: TRBD2; J gene: TRBJ2-2; clone size: .; CDR3 protein: CASSQTSGRGTGELFF; CDR3 DNA: TGTGCCAGCAGTCAGACTAGCGGGAGGGGGACCGGGGAGCTGTTTTTT
V gene: TRBV15; D gene: .; J gene: TRBJ1-5; clone size: once; CDR3 protein: CATSRGKGEGRQPQHF; CDR3 DNA: TGTGCCACCAGCAGAGGAAAAGGGGAGGGGCGTCAGCCCCAGCATTTT
V gene: TRBV18; D gene: .; J gene: TRBJ2-3; clone size: .; CDR3 protein: CASSRTGDTQYF; CDR3 DNA: TGTGCCAGCTCACGGACGGGAGATACGCAGTATTTT
V gene: TRBV7-9; D gene: .; J gene: TRBJ1-5; clone size: .; CDR3 protein: CASSREANQPQHF; CDR3 DNA: TGTGCCAGCAGCCGGGAGGCGAATCAGCCCCAGCATTTT
V gene: TRBV5-4; D gene: .; J gene: TRBJ1-1; clone size: .; CDR3 protein: CASSPVVGGVFNTEAFF; CDR3 DNA: TGTGCCAGCAGCCCGGTGGTGGGGGGTGTTTTTAACACTGAAGCTTTCTTT
V gene: TRBV6-1; D gene: TRBD1; J gene: TRBJ2-7; clone size: .; CDR3 protein: CASSRTGGAYEQYF; CDR3 DNA: TGTGCCAGCAGCCGAACAGGGGGAGCCTACGAGCAGTACTTC
V gene: TRBV5-4; D gene: .; J gene: TRBJ1-2; clone size: few; CDR3 protein: CASSLIGDYGYTF; CDR3 DNA: TGTGCCAGCAGCTTGATTGGGGACTATGGCTACACCTTC
V gene: TRBV28; D gene: TRBD1; J gene: TRBJ1-6; clone size: .; CDR3 protein: CASSHLTGANSPLHF; CDR3 DNA: TGTGCCAGCAGTCACCTGACAGGGGCGAATTCACCCCTCCACTTT
V gene: TRBV28; D gene: .; J gene: TRBJ1-2; clone size: .; CDR3 protein: CASSQRTIYYGYTF; CDR3 DNA: TGTGCCAGCAGTCAAAGGACAATTTACTATGGCTACACCTTC
V gene: TRBV10-3; D gene: TRBD2; J gene: TRBJ2-1; clone size: .; CDR3 protein: CATSGSAYNEQFF; CDR3 DNA: TGTGCCACTAGCGGGAGTGCCTACAATGAGCAGTTCTTC
V gene: TRBV10-3; D gene: TRBD1; J gene: TRBJ1-2; clone size: .; CDR3 protein: CAISGTGGDGYTF; CDR3 DNA: TGTGCCATCAGTGGGACAGGGGGCGATGGCTACACCTTC
V gene: TRBV11-2; D gene: .; J gene: TRBJ2-5; clone size: .; CDR3 protein: CASSQNPGGGQETQYF; CDR3 DNA: TGTGCCAGCAGCCAAAATCCAGGGGGAGGTCAAGAGACCCAGTACTTC
V gene: TRBV28; D gene: .; J gene: TRBJ1-1; clone size: .; CDR3 protein: CASSRYLGGGTEAFF; CDR3 DNA: TGTGCCAGCAGTCGGTACCTTGGTGGGGGCACTGAAGCTTTCTTT
V gene: TRBV7-2; D gene: .; J gene: TRBJ2-7; clone size: .; CDR3 protein: CASSLVAGSHGEQYF; CDR3 DNA: TGTGCCAGCAGCTTAGTGGCCGGGAGCCATGGCGAGCAGTACTTC
V gene: TRBV7-9; D gene: .; J gene: TRBJ2-3; clone size: .; CDR3 protein: CASSLADTQYF; CDR3 DNA: TGTGCCAGCAGCTTAGCAGATACGCAGTATTTT
V gene: TRBV30; D gene: .; J gene: TRBJ1-2; clone size: once; CDR3 protein: CAWVSLAPNYGYTF; CDR3 DNA: TGTGCCTGGGTGAGTCTGGCACCTAACTATGGCTACACCTTC
V gene: TRBV7-3; D gene: .; J gene: TRBJ2-7; clone size: .; CDR3 protein: CASSLLAYEQYF; CDR3 DNA: TGTGCCAGCAGCCTCCTCGCCTACGAGCAGTACTTC
V gene: TRBV19; D gene: TRBD2; J gene: TRBJ2-1; clone size: .; CDR3 protein: CASKSGDHYNEQFF; CDR3 DNA: TGTGCCAGTAAGAGCGGGGATCACTACAATGAGCAGTTCTTC
V gene: TRBV9; D gene: TRBD1; J gene: TRBJ1-5; clone size: .; CDR3 protein: CASSVGGGGYNQPQHF; CDR3 DNA: TGTGCCAGCAGCGTAGGGGGAGGGGGCTACAATCAGCCCCAGCATTTT
V gene: TRBV19; D gene: .; J gene: TRBJ1-5; clone size: once; CDR3 protein: CASSPGEVSNQPQHF; CDR3 DNA: TGTGCCAGTAGCCCGGGAGAGGTGAGCAATCAGCCCCAGCATTTT
V gene: TRBV2; D gene: .; J gene: TRBJ1-2; clone size: .; CDR3 protein: CASSEGPAMGYTF; CDR3 DNA: TGTGCCAGCAGTGAAGGTCCGGCGATGGGCTACACCTTC
V gene: TRBV5-4; D gene: TRBD1; J gene: TRBJ2-5; clone size: .; CDR3 protein: CASSLDRGVQETQYF; CDR3 DNA: TGTGCCAGCAGCTTGGACAGGGGGGTACAAGAGACCCAGTACTTC
V gene: TRBV9; D gene: .; J gene: TRBJ2-7; clone size: .; CDR3 protein: CASSVATTVGYEQYF; CDR3 DNA: TGTGCCAGCAGCGTAGCTACTACTGTCGGATACGAGCAGTACTTC
V gene: TRBV27; D gene: .; J gene: TRBJ1-1; clone size: .; CDR3 protein: CASSSGQILNTEAFF; CDR3 DNA: TGTGCCAGCAGTTCCGGACAGATCTTGAACACTGAAGCTTTCTTT
V gene: TRBV6-5; D gene: .; J gene: TRBJ1-5; clone size: .; CDR3 protein: CASRNSGRVSQPQHF; CDR3 DNA: TGTGCCAGCAGAAACTCCGGGAGGGTTTCTCAGCCCCAGCATTTT
V gene: TRBV5-1; D gene: .; J gene: TRBJ2-5; clone size: .; CDR3 protein: CASSLEVVETQYF; CDR3 DNA: TGCGCCAGCAGCTTAGAGGTGGTGGAGACCCAGTACTTC
V gene: TRBV7-3; D gene: TRBD2; J gene: TRBJ2-5; clone size: few; CDR3 protein: CASSQGTSGGQETQYF; CDR3 DNA: TGTGCCAGCAGCCAGGGGACTAGCGGGGGACAAGAGACCCAGTACTTC
V gene: TRBV2; D gene: .; J gene: TRBJ1-6; clone size: .; CDR3 protein: CASSGVRGRINSPLHF; CDR3 DNA: TGTGCCAGCAGTGGGGTTCGGGGACGGATTAATTCACCCCTCCACTTT
V gene: TRBV19; D gene: .; J gene: TRBJ2-5; clone size: .; CDR3 protein: CASSISINQETQYF; CDR3 DNA: TGTGCCAGTAGTATATCGATAAACCAAGAGACCCAGTACTTC